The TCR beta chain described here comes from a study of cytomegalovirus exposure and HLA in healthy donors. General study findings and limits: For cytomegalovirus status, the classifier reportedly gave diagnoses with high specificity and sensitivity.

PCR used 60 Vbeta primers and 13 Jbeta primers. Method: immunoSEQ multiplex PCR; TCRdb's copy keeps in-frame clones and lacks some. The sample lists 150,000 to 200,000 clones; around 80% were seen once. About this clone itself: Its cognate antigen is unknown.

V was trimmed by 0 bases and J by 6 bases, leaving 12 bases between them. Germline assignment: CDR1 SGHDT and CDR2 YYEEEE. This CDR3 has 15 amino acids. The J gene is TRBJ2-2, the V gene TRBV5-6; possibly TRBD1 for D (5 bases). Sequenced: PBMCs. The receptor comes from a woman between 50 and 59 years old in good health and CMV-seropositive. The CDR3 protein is CASSLAARAAGELFF. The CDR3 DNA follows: TGTGCCAGCAGCTTGGCCGCCAGGGCGGCCGGGGAGCTGTTTTTT. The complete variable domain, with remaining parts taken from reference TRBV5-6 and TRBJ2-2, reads DAGVTQSPTHLIKTRGQQVTLRCSPKSGHDTVSWYQQALGQGPQFIFQYYEEEERQRGNFPDRFSGHQFPNYSSELNVNALLLGDSALYLCASSLAARAAGELFFGEGSRLTVL.